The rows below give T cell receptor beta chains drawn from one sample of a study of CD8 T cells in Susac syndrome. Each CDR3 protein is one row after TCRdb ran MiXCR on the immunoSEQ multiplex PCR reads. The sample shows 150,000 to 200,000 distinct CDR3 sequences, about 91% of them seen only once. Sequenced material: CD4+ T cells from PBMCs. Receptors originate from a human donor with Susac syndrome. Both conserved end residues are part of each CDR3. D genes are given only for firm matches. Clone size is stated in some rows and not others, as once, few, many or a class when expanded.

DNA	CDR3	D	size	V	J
TGCGCCAGCAGCCAGGAGAGACTAGCCGGAAAGAGAGATACGCAGTATTTT	CASSQERLAGKRDTQYF	TRBD2	NA	TRBV4-1	TRBJ2-3
TGTGCCAGTAACCCCACCGCGAACACTGAAGCTTTCTTT	CASNPTANTEAFF	NA	NA	TRBV19	TRBJ1-1
TGCAGCGTTGAGCGGGGGTTTCAAGAGACCCAGTACTTC	CSVERGFQETQYF	TRBD2	NA	TRBV29-1	TRBJ2-5
TGTGCCAGCAAGTGGGACTCCGAGCAGTACTTC	CASKWDSEQYF	NA	NA	TRBV2	TRBJ2-7
TGTGCCTGGAGTTTGACAGGGGCGGAAAAACTGTTTTTT	CAWSLTGAEKLFF	TRBD1	NA	TRBV30	TRBJ1-4
TGCGCCAGCGGAACTAGCGGGGGGGTGGCGGAGACCCAGTACTTC	CASGTSGGVAETQYF	TRBD2	NA	TRBV10-2	TRBJ2-5
TGTGCCAGTAGTCGTCAAGGGAGGGCGGTCAATGAGCAGTTCTTC	CASSRQGRAVNEQFF	TRBD2	NA	TRBV19	TRBJ2-1
TGCGCCAGCGGAATCGGGGGGAGCTCCTACGAGCAGTACTTC	CASGIGGSSYEQYF	TRBD2	NA	TRBV5-1	TRBJ2-7
TGTGCCAGCAGTACACCGGGACAGGGGAAGAATGAGCAGTTCTTC	CASSTPGQGKNEQFF	TRBD1	NA	TRBV28	TRBJ2-1
TGCGCCAGCAGCTCACAGGGCGACTCCTACAATGAGCAGTTCTTC	CASSSQGDSYNEQFF	NA	NA	TRBV5-1	TRBJ2-1
TGCGCCAGCAGCAGCCTCGGACAGAGACAAGAGACCCAGTACTTC	CASSSLGQRQETQYF	NA	NA	TRBV4-1	TRBJ2-5
TGTGCCAGCAGCTTAGTTGGGGGCACAGGGGTCCCAGATACGCAGTATTTT	CASSLVGGTGVPDTQYF	TRBD1	NA	TRBV7-9	TRBJ2-3
TGTGCCAGCAGCCAAGATCGCGGGGCGGGTGGCTACACCTTC	CASSQDRGAGGYTF	NA	few	TRBV14	TRBJ1-2
TGTGCCTGGAGTGGCTTTGGGGCCGATGGATCTAAACGCTACTATGGCTACACCTTC	CAWSGFGADGSKRYYGYTF	NA	NA	TRBV30	TRBJ1-2
TGTGCCAGCAGTGAACGGCAGAAGAAACACACCATATATTTT	CASSERQKKHTIYF	NA	NA	TRBV2	TRBJ1-3
TGCGCCAGCAGCACCCAGTACGCGAACACCGGGGAGCTGTTTTTT	CASSTQYANTGELFF	NA	NA	TRBV5-1	TRBJ2-2
TGTGCCAGCTCACACGACTCCGGGGAGCTGTTTTTT	CASSHDSGELFF	NA	NA	TRBV18	TRBJ2-2
TGCAGTGCTAGGAGACAGGGGGGGAACACTGAAGCTTTCTTT	CSARRQGGNTEAFF	TRBD1	NA	TRBV20-1	TRBJ1-1
TGCAGTGCTTCTCTAGCGGGGACTTCTACAGATACGCAGTATTTT	CSASLAGTSTDTQYF	TRBD2	NA	TRBV20-1	TRBJ2-3
TGCGCCAACAGCAACGCTCTGGAAGGTACGCAGTATTTT	CANSNALEGTQYF	NA	NA	TRBV5-1	TRBJ2-3
TGTGCCAGCAGCTTCACTAGCGGGAGAGATACGCAGTATTTT	CASSFTSGRDTQYF	TRBD2	NA	TRBV7-9	TRBJ2-3
TGCAGTGCCAAGGGACTAGCGGGGGGCGTGGAGACCCAGTACTTC	CSAKGLAGGVETQYF	TRBD2	NA	TRBV20-1	TRBJ2-5
TGTGCCAGCAGCTTACCAAACTTGTATGGCTACACCTTC	CASSLPNLYGYTF	NA	NA	TRBV7-9	TRBJ1-2
TGTGCCAGCAGCGTATTAGGGAGGCCCTCCTACAATGAGCAGTTCTTC	CASSVLGRPSYNEQFF	NA	NA	TRBV9	TRBJ2-1
TGTGCCAGCAGAAAGGGGACAGGGTCGGGGGTTTATGGCTACACCTTC	CASRKGTGSGVYGYTF	TRBD1	NA	TRBV6-1	TRBJ1-2
TGTGCCAGCAGCTTGCCGACTAGCTCGGATACGCAGTATTTT	CASSLPTSSDTQYF	TRBD2	NA	TRBV7-8	TRBJ2-3
TGCAGTGCGCACTATCAAGGGGGGGTCAATGAGCAGTTCTTC	CSAHYQGGVNEQFF	NA	NA	TRBV20-1	TRBJ2-1
TGCAGTGCCACAGATACAGCCGGGACAGGGGGCTACGAGCAGTACTTC	CSATDTAGTGGYEQYF	TRBD1	NA	TRBV20-1	TRBJ2-7
TGTGCCAGCAGCTTAGGGGTCCGACGGGAGCAGTTCTTC	CASSLGVRREQFF	NA	NA	TRBV7-2	TRBJ2-1
TGTGCCAGCAGTCTCGAGGGGCTTAAGTCCTACAATGAGCAGTTCTTC	CASSLEGLKSYNEQFF	NA	NA	TRBV5-4	TRBJ2-1
TGTGCCAGTAGTACGCGTCAAGGAGGCTCTGGAAACACCATATATTTT	CASSTRQGGSGNTIYF	NA	NA	TRBV19	TRBJ1-3
TGCGCCAGCAGCGGGACCCTCTCTGACGGCACCGGGGAGCTGTTTTTT	CASSGTLSDGTGELFF	NA	NA	TRBV5-1	TRBJ2-2
TGTGCTGCGCGGGCTAGCGGGGGCGCCGGGGAGCTGTTTTTT	CAARASGGAGELFF	TRBD2	NA	TRBV12-3/TRBV12-4	TRBJ2-2
TGTGCCACCAGTGATGGACTAGCGGCAAAAGAGACCCAGTACTTC	CATSDGLAAKETQYF	TRBD2	NA	TRBV24-1	TRBJ2-5
TGTGCCAGCCCTGGGGCCAGCAAGGACGAGCAGTACTTC	CASPGASKDEQYF	NA	NA	TRBV7-9	TRBJ2-7
TGTGCCAGTAGTATCGAACGGGGGGGCCCATACAATGAGCAGTTCTTC	CASSIERGGPYNEQFF	TRBD2	NA	TRBV19	TRBJ2-1
TGTGCCAGTAGTATAGTACAGGGAATGTTGGATGAGCAGTTCTTC	CASSIVQGMLDEQFF	NA	NA	TRBV19	TRBJ2-1
TGTGCCACCCAATCGGAGATGAACACTGAAGCTTTCTTT	CATQSEMNTEAFF	NA	NA	TRBV30	TRBJ1-1
TGCGCCAGCAGGACTAGCGATTCCGGGGAGCTGTTTTTT	CASRTSDSGELFF	TRBD2	NA	TRBV5-1	TRBJ2-2
TGCAGTGCTAGAACTCCGGTGGGTAGTTTACACGAGCAGTACTTC	CSARTPVGSLHEQYF	NA	NA	TRBV20-1	TRBJ2-7
TGTGCCAGCACCGAAAACTTTCCGAACACTGAAGCTTTCTTT	CASTENFPNTEAFF	NA	NA	TRBV7-9	TRBJ1-1
TGTGCCAGCAGCTCAGCTTGGGACCCCCACTATGGCTACACCTTC	CASSSAWDPHYGYTF	NA	NA	TRBV7-9	TRBJ1-2
TGTGCCAGCAGCTTAGGAAGGGGACAGGGTTTTGGCTACACCTTC	CASSLGRGQGFGYTF	TRBD1	NA	TRBV7-9	TRBJ1-2
TGTGCCAGCAGCTTGGGGCCAGGGGATAGTGGCTACACCTTC	CASSLGPGDSGYTF	NA	few	TRBV5-5	TRBJ1-2
TGCGCCAGCAGCTTGGGACAGGGGGGCGCCTCACCTTGGGCTGAGCAGTTCTTC	CASSLGQGGASPWAEQFF	TRBD1	once	TRBV5-1	TRBJ2-1
TGTGCCACCTCAGACAGGGGGAACACTGAAGCTTTCTTT	CATSDRGNTEAFF	TRBD1	NA	TRBV6-5	TRBJ1-1
TGTGCCAGCAGTTTTGGGGGCGCAACTAATGAAAAACTGTTTTTT	CASSFGGATNEKLFF	NA	NA	TRBV27	TRBJ1-4
TGTGCCAGCAGCGTAGAACTCAACAATGAGCAGTTCTTC	CASSVELNNEQFF	NA	NA	TRBV9	TRBJ2-1
TGTGCCAGCAGACTCGGCGGGAGCCTCTACGAGCAGTACTTC	CASRLGGSLYEQYF	TRBD2	NA	TRBV28	TRBJ2-7
TGCAGTGCTGGGTCGACTAGCGGGCGATCCTACGAGCAGTACTTC	CSAGSTSGRSYEQYF	TRBD2	NA	TRBV20-1	TRBJ2-7
TGTGCCAGCAGCGTAAGGGTTACCACAGATACGCAGTATTTT	CASSVRVTTDTQYF	NA	NA	TRBV9	TRBJ2-3
TGTGCCATCAGTGAACAGGACTGGTCGGAGACCCAGTACTTC	CAISEQDWSETQYF	NA	NA	TRBV10-3	TRBJ2-5
TGTGCCAGCAGGGGGACTAACTCTGGGGCCAACGTCCTGACTTTC	CASRGTNSGANVLTF	TRBD2	NA	TRBV12-3/TRBV12-4	TRBJ2-6
TGTGCCAGCAGAGAACAGCTGAACACTGAAGCTTTCTTT	CASREQLNTEAFF	NA	NA	TRBV5-5	TRBJ1-1
TGTGCCAGCAGTCCGGGGGTTGGGCAGCCCCAGCATTTT	CASSPGVGQPQHF	NA	NA	TRBV27	TRBJ1-5
TGCAGTGCTAGGTTAGGAAATCAGCCCCAGCATTTT	CSARLGNQPQHF	NA	NA	TRBV20-1	TRBJ1-5
TGTGCCAGCAGAATCCCAGGAAACTCCTACGAGCAGTACTTC	CASRIPGNSYEQYF	NA	NA	TRBV6-6	TRBJ2-7
TGTGCCAGCAGCGTAAGCTCAGACGAAAAACTGTTTTTT	CASSVSSDEKLFF	NA	once	TRBV9	TRBJ1-4
TGTGCCAGCACTCAGACAGGTTCTGAGCAGTTCTTC	CASTQTGSEQFF	NA	once	TRBV28	TRBJ2-1
TGCGCCAGCAGCTTGGCAAAGAGTCTAGCGGGAGACCGGGGAGATACGCAGTATTTT	CASSLAKSLAGDRGDTQYF	TRBD2	NA	TRBV5-1	TRBJ2-3